This T cell receptor beta chain was sequenced for a study of control samples from healthy donors and cancer patients. Germline loops: CDR1 SGHTA, CDR2 FQGNSA. V was shortened by 4 bases and J by 5 bases, with 12 bases between the two germline ends. This CDR3 is 13 amino acids long. The repertoire was sequenced with immunoSEQ multiplex PCR; TCRdb's copy has only in-frame clones and lacks some. The sample holds tens of thousands of clones, roughly nine tenths seen once. Source material: blood. The clonotype originates from a woman aged 45-65 years in good health. The chain carries TRBV7-2 and TRBJ2-7, with unresolved D. Here the CDR3 reads CASSSGLLNEQYF. CDR3 sequence (DNA): TGTGCCAGCAGCTCGGGTCTGTTGAACGAGCAGTACTTC.